This passage covers 22 T cell receptor beta chains from one sample sequenced in a study of cytomegalovirus exposure and HLA in healthy donors. Primers: 60 Vbeta forward and 13 Jbeta reverse. Sequenced by immunoSEQ multiplex PCR; TCRdb stores in-frame clones only, minus some. Of tens of thousands of clones listed, around 78% are singletons. Sequences were obtained from PBMCs. The source of these receptors is a man aged 45-60 years in good health and CMV-seronegative.

This chain uses TRBV6-6 with TRBJ2-6; D is ambiguous. The CDR3 sequence is 13 residues long. The germline CDR1 and CDR2 sequences are MNHNY and SVGAGI (reference sequence). The V and J ends lost 10 bases and 0 bases respectively, with 7 bases between them. The CDR3, as DNA: TGTGCCATCTTTAGCTCTGGGGCCAACGTCCTGACTTTC. Translation: CAIFSSGANVLTF.

The chain is built from TRBV2 and TRBJ2-6, with D possibly TRBD2 on 6 matching bases. There are 16 residues in the CDR3. V was pared by 10 bases and J by 3 bases, with 19 bases between. CDR1 SNHLY and CDR2 FYNNEI come from the germline V gene. This chain's CDR3 is CAIDHWGDLGANVLTF. The CDR3 DNA sequence: TGTGCCATCGACCATTGGGGGGACCTTGGGGCCAACGTCCTGACTTTC.

This clone occurred a few times. V is TRBV10-1 and J is TRBJ2-7; D remains ambiguous. V was clipped by 5 bases and J by 1 base, with 9 bases between them. CDR1 is WNHNN, CDR2 SYGVQD, per germline (reference sequence). This CDR3 region has 13 residues. The CDR3 reads CASSLRQSYEQYF. The CDR3 DNA reads as TGCGCCAGCAGTCTTCGCCAGTCCTACGAGCAGTACTTC.

This chain connects TRBV19 to TRBJ1-2; TRBD1 matches 7 bases. Germline CDR1 LNHDA, CDR2 SQIVND (reference sequence). Unmatched junction bases numbered 7, after V lost 5 bases and J lost 4 bases. The CDR3 is 14 residues long. For the CDR3, the DNA is TGTGCCAGTAGTCCAGACCGGGACAGCTATGGCTACACCTTC. Amino acids: CASSPDRDSYGYTF. The entire variable domain, with the rest obtained from reference TRBV19 and TRBJ1-2, is as follows: DGGITQSPKYLFRKEGQNVTLSCEQNLNHDAMYWYRQDPGQGLRLIYYSQIVNDFQKGDIAEGYSVSREKKESFPLTVTSAQKNPTAFYLCASSPDRDSYGYTFGSGTRLTVV.

The rearrangement uses TRBV11-2 and TRBJ1-2; 7 bases fit TRBD1. Germline CDR1 reads SGHAT; CDR2 reads FQNNGV. J was trimmed by 2 bases and V by 1 base; bases with no gene match: 4. This CDR3 comprises 15 residues. For the CDR3, the DNA is TGTGCCAGCAGCTTAGTACCGGGACAGAACTATGGCTACACCTTC. Amino acid sequence: CASSLVPGQNYGYTF.

J is TRBJ2-5 and V is TRBV5-4, with 8 nucleotides matching TRBD1. CDR1 and CDR2 (germline): SGHNT, YYREEE (reference sequence). The CDR3 has 15 residues. The ends lost 0 bases at V and 2 bases at J; junction bases unmatched: 3. The CDR3 DNA reads as TGTGCCAGCAGCTTGGGGACAGGGATGCAAGAGACCCAGTACTTC. Amino acid sequence: CASSLGTGMQETQYF. Using reference TRBV5-4 and TRBJ2-5 for the parts outside the CDR3, the full variable domain is ETGVTQSPTHLIKTRGQQVTLRCSSQSGHNTVSWYQQALGQGPQFIFQYYREEENGRGNFPPRFSGLQFPNYSSELNVNALELDDSALYLCASSLGTGMQETQYFGPGTRLLVL.

This rearrangement joins TRBV19 to TRBJ2-6; D may be TRBD2 (5 bases). V was trimmed by 4 bases and J by 0 bases, leaving 10 bases between them. Germline values: CDR1 LNHDA, CDR2 SQIVND (reference sequence). The CDR3 contains 16 residues. CDR3 coding DNA: TGTGCCAGTAGTAACCGACGGGACTCTGGGGCCAACGTCCTGACTTTC. Its protein is CASSNRRDSGANVLTF.

The chain combines TRBV29-1 with TRBJ2-4; TRBD1 agrees at 8 bases. CDR1 SQVTM and CDR2 ANQGSEA come from the germline V gene. CDR3 length: 12 residues. Germline trimming cut 6 bases from V and 9 bases from J; bases unmatched to any gene: 7. CDR3 nucleotide sequence: TGCAGCGTCGGACAGGGTCGGAGCATTCAGTACTTC. Translating gives CSVGQGRSIQYF.

The chain is built from TRBV10-3 and TRBJ1-1; D uncertain. Deletions cut 0 bases from V and 4 bases from J, with 15 bases between. The CDR3 length is 16 residues. Looked up from germline, CDR1 is ENHRY and CDR2 is SYGVKD. The CDR3 region is CAISESLDLLGTEAFF. The CDR3 region has the DNA TGTGCCATCAGTGAGTCTCTTGACCTACTAGGCACTGAAGCTTTCTTT.

This clone was counted a few times. The chain uses TRBV7-2 and TRBJ1-1, with TRBD1 as a possible D gene (6 bases). The CDR3 runs to 15 residues. V lost 5 bases and J 6 bases, leaving 19 bases between the germline ends. From germline, CDR1 is SGHTA and CDR2 FQGNSA. This CDR3 is CASSQLDRRSPEAFF. The DNA of the CDR3 is TGTGCCAGCAGCCAGCTCGACAGGCGATCACCTGAAGCTTTCTTT.

The J gene is TRBJ1-5, the V gene TRBV19; TRBD1 agrees at 11 bases. This CDR3 contains 13 residues. The germline gives CDR1 LNHDA, CDR2 SQIVND (reference sequence). The ends lost 10 bases at V and 5 bases at J; junction bases unmatched: 4. The CDR3 DNA reads as TGTGCCACCTGGGACAGGGGGGATCAGCCCCAGCATTTT. The encoded protein is CATWDRGDQPQHF.

This chain links TRBV5-4 with TRBJ2-1, with TRBD1 identical over 11 bases. The germline V gene has CDR1 SGHNT and CDR2 YYREEE (reference sequence). The V and J ends lost 4 bases and 9 bases, in that order; junction bases with no gene match: 12. This CDR3 is 16 amino acids long. This CDR3 is CASSQDRGRAGGEQFF. CDR3 bases: TGTGCCAGCAGCCAGGACAGGGGGCGGGCGGGGGGTGAGCAGTTCTTC.

The chain has TRBV27 and TRBJ1-2; 9 bases are a match to TRBD1. The CDR3 is 13 residues long. V was clipped by 7 bases and J by 4 bases; unmatched bases: 4. Germline V gives CDR1 MNHEY, CDR2 SMNVEV (reference sequence). The DNA for the CDR3 is TGTGCCAGCACTGGACAGGGGAGCTATGGCTACACCTTC. Its translation is CASTGQGSYGYTF.

The chain uses TRBV2 and TRBJ2-1; D might be TRBD1 (7 bases). CDR1 and CDR2 (germline): SNHLY, FYNNEI. V was trimmed by 6 bases and J by 6 bases, leaving 18 bases between them. This CDR3 contains 15 residues. The CDR3 coding sequence is TGTGCCAGCAGGGATCTTGGGCAGGGGGGCAATGAGCAGTTCTTC. Protein product: CASRDLGQGGNEQFF. The entire variable domain, with the rest obtained from reference TRBV2 and TRBJ2-1, is as follows: EPEVTQTPSHQVTQMGQEVILRCVPISNHLYFYWYRQILGQKVEFLVSFYNNEISEKSEIFDDQFSVERPDGSNFTLKIRSTKLEDSAMYFCASRDLGQGGNEQFFGPGTRLTVL.

CDR3 DNA sequence: TGTGCCAGCTCGCCGGGCCCTTGGATTTCAGGGGATGGCTACACCTTC. Residues: CASSPGPWISGDGYTF. This sequence joins TRBV18 and TRBJ1-2, with a weak D call TRBD1 (6 bases). The germline gives CDR1 KGHSH, CDR2 LQKENI. CDR3 length: 16 amino acids. V gave up 6 bases and J gave up 6 bases, with 23 bases separating them.

This clone has a single count. The chain joins TRBV18 to TRBJ1-4, with D hard to call. Germline CDR1 and CDR2: KGHSH and LQKENI. This CDR3 contains 13 residues. The ends were cut back, 3 bases at V and 12 bases at J, with 14 bases in the middle. Here the CDR3 DNA reads TGTGCCAGCTCACCTTTTGGAGGGATCGAACTGTTTTTT. Amino acid sequence: CASSPFGGIELFF.

This clone came up a few times. This rearrangement joins TRBV28 to TRBJ2-1; TRBD2 matches 11 bases. The CDR3 has 16 residues. V lost 8 bases to trimming and J lost 4 bases; unmatched junction nucleotides: 10. CDR1 is MDHEN, CDR2 SYDVKM, per germline. The CDR3 sequence: CASRGGSGRVYNEQFF. The DNA of the CDR3 is TGTGCCAGCCGAGGTGGTAGCGGGAGGGTGTACAATGAGCAGTTCTTC.

The genes are TRBV5-1 and TRBJ1-4; D is possibly TRBD1 (6 bases). The length of the CDR3 is 16 residues. Looked up from germline, CDR1 is SGHRS and CDR2 is YFSETQ. V lost 0 bases and J lost 7, with 16 bases in between. Here the CDR3 reads CASSLGYRELGEKLFF. For the CDR3, the DNA is TGCGCCAGCAGCTTGGGTTACAGGGAATTGGGTGAAAAACTGTTTTTT.

This sequence joins TRBV6-1 and TRBJ2-5; TRBD2 might be the D (6 bases). CDR1 MNHNS and CDR2 SASEGT come from the germline V gene. This CDR3 contains 13 residues. V lost 3 bases, J lost 8 bases, and 13 bases lay in between. For the CDR3, the DNA is TGTGCCAGCAGTGACCAGGGAGGATCCACCCAGTACTTC. Translating gives CASSDQGGSTQYF.

The V call is TRBV9, the J call TRBJ1-1, with TRBD1 identical over 9 bases. This CDR3 is 14 amino acids long. Germline assignment: CDR1 SGDLS and CDR2 YYNGEE. The V gene end was trimmed by 3 bases and the J gene end by 5 bases; junction bases not matched to a gene: 5. As DNA, the CDR3 is TGTGCCAGCAGCGAAGGACAGGGGAGGACTGAAGCTTTCTTT. Translating gives CASSEGQGRTEAFF.

The chain uses TRBV18 and TRBJ2-7; TRBD2 is a possible D gene (7 bases). CDR1 and CDR2 from the germline V gene are KGHSH and LQKENI. V was shortened by 3 bases and J by 6 bases, with 18 bases between the two germline ends. This CDR3 region has 15 residues. CDR3 DNA sequence: TGTGCCAGCTCACCGGAACAGGGAGGGATCGGCGAGCAGTACTTC. This codes for CASSPEQGGIGEQYF.

V usage is TRBV30 and J usage is TRBJ1-2; D may be TRBD1 (6 bases). Per the germline V gene, CDR1 is GTSNPN and CDR2 is SVGIG (reference sequence). The ends were cut back, 4 bases at V and 8 bases at J, with 14 bases in the middle. The CDR3 covers 12 residues. The CDR3 nucleotides are TGTGCCTGGACATCAGGGGTGGGAGGCTACACCTTC. This encodes CAWTSGVGGYTF.